The next 28 T cell receptor beta chains were all read from a single sample in a study of T cell responses to AZD1222 COVID-19 vaccine. Assay used: immunoSEQ multiplex PCR; TCRdb lists only in-frame clones, some missing. The sample shows about 35,000 clones, more than 75% of them seen only once. The sequenced sample was peripheral blood, obtained 28 days after the second AZD1222 dose. The receptors shown here come from an adult who received the AZD1222 COVID-19 vaccine.

This chain uses TRBV6-2 or TRBV6-3 with TRBJ1-2; maybe TRBD1 (5 bases). This CDR3 comprises 15 residues. V was cut by 0 bases and J by 2 bases, with 10 bases left in between. The germline V gene has CDR1 MNHEY and CDR2 SVGEGT. DNA for the CDR3: TGTGCCAGCAGTTACTCTGGGGGACGGAACTATGGCTACACCTTC. Protein: CASSYSGGRNYGYTF.

The genes are TRBV2 and TRBJ2-3; 9 bases are a match to TRBD1. Germline CDR1 reads SNHLY; CDR2 reads FYNNEI. The CDR3 loop spans 14 amino acids. Losses at the gene ends were 6 bases for V and 2 bases for J; bases not matched to a gene: 3. This chain's CDR3 is CASRDRGHTDTQYF. CDR3 nucleotide sequence: TGTGCCAGCAGGGACAGGGGTCACACAGATACGCAGTATTTT.

The chain uses TRBV5-1 and TRBJ1-2; 8 bases fit TRBD1. Trimming at V came to 2 bases and at J to 6 bases, leaving 6 bases not matched to a gene. Germline V CDR1 and CDR2: SGHRS, YFSETQ. The CDR3 contains 14 residues. The CDR3 protein is CASSFQGAGDGYTF. CDR3 coding DNA: TGCGCCAGCAGCTTCCAGGGGGCAGGGGATGGCTACACCTTC.

This clone was counted between two and nine times. V is TRBV5-1 and J is TRBJ2-1, with D possibly matching TRBD2 (6 bases). There are 13 residues in the CDR3. Trimming removed 4 bases at V and 6 bases at J, with 11 bases between. Germline CDR1 is SGHRS and CDR2 is YFSETQ. The CDR3 is CASSRGNPNEQFF. Written as DNA, the CDR3 is TGCGCCAGCAGCCGCGGGAACCCCAATGAGCAGTTCTTC.

V gene TRBV9 combines with J gene TRBJ2-3; 7 bases align to TRBD2. The junction had 7 bases not matched to a gene; V was cut back by 0 bases and J by 3 bases. Germline CDR1 SGDLS, CDR2 YYNGEE. The CDR3 spans 16 residues. The CDR3 DNA reads as TGTGCCAGCAGCGTAGTGGCGGGAGCGGGGACAGATACGCAGTATTTT. Encoded protein: CASSVVAGAGTDTQYF.

The J gene is TRBJ1-2, the V gene TRBV20-1; D is unclear. The CDR3 spans 11 residues. V was shortened by 3 bases and J by 4 bases, with 6 bases between the two germline ends. From germline, CDR1 is DFQATT and CDR2 SNEGSKA (reference sequence). CDR3 loop: CSARYSYGYTF. DNA for the CDR3: TGCAGTGCTAGGTATAGCTATGGCTACACCTTC.

The V and J genes are TRBV7-9 and TRBJ1-4; D perhaps matches TRBD1 (5 bases). Germline CDR1 reads SEHNR; CDR2 reads FQNEAQ (reference sequence). The CDR3 loop spans 16 amino acids. V lost 7 bases, J lost 5 bases, and 20 bases lay in between. The CDR3 DNA reads TGTGCCAGCACCACAGGAGCCCTCGGCCGAAATGAAAAACTGTTTTTT. Protein: CASTTGALGRNEKLFF. Full variable domain (remainder filled in from reference TRBV7-9 and TRBJ1-4): DTGVSQNPRHKITKRGQNVTFRCDPISEHNRLYWYRQTLGQGPEFLTYFQNEAQLEKSRLLSDRFSAERPKGSFSTLEIQRTEQGDSAMYLCASTTGALGRNEKLFFGSGTQLSVL.

The V call is TRBV28, the J call TRBJ1-4, with 7 bases identical to TRBD1. Germline lookup yields CDR1 MDHEN and CDR2 SYDVKM. This CDR3 has 13 amino acids. V dropped 6 bases and J dropped 5; count of bases not matched to a gene: 3. DNA for the CDR3: TGTGCCAGCAGATTGGGACAGAATGAAAAACTGTTTTTT. It encodes CASRLGQNEKLFF.

The rearrangement uses TRBV28 and TRBJ1-1; perhaps TRBD1 as D (6 bases). CDR1 and CDR2 from the germline V gene are MDHEN and SYDVKM. With 6 bases removed from V and 4 bases from J, the gap between germline ends came to 15 bases. The CDR3 spans 14 residues. The CDR3 DNA follows: TGTGCCAGCAGGCTCCCAGGGGTCGGCACTGAAGCTTTCTTT. This codes for CASRLPGVGTEAFF.

The rearrangement uses TRBV18 and TRBJ1-1; 9 bases are shared with TRBD1. The CDR3 runs to 15 residues. Germline assignment: CDR1 KGHSH and CDR2 LQKENI. Trimming cost V 0 bases and J 5 bases; bases outside gene matches: 4. CDR3 DNA: TGTGCCAGCTCACCACCGGGACAGGGAGGAACTGAAGCTTTCTTT. This encodes CASSPPGQGGTEAFF.

The genes are TRBV2 and TRBJ1-4; D is perhaps TRBD1 (5 bases). Between the trimmed V and J ends, which lost 6 bases and 3 bases, there was a span of 14 bases. CDR1 SNHLY and CDR2 FYNNEI come from the germline V gene. The CDR3 sequence is 15 residues long. The CDR3 nucleotides read TGTGCCAGCAGCCCAGGGACGGCCCCTAATGAAAAACTGTTTTTT. As protein: CASSPGTAPNEKLFF.

The CDR3 region is CASSFPGTEQPQHF. The CDR3 DNA reads TGTGCCAGCAGTTTCCCTGGGACGGAACAGCCCCAGCATTTT. The rearrangement uses TRBV28 and TRBJ1-5, with a weak D call TRBD1 (5 bases). The CDR3 length is 14 residues. Germline V gene lookup returns CDR1 MDHEN and CDR2 SYDVKM. V shed 3 bases and J shed 7 bases, with 13 bases lying between them.

The chain combines TRBV30 with TRBJ1-2, with D hard to call. The V gene's germline CDR1 is GTSNPN and CDR2 SVGIG (reference sequence). The V and J ends lost 2 bases and 4 bases respectively, with 8 bases between them. The CDR3 runs to 12 residues. In DNA, the CDR3 is TGTGCCTGGAGTTCAATGGCCTATGGCTACACCTTC. It translates to CAWSSMAYGYTF.

This chain connects TRBV19 to TRBJ2-7, with 9 bases matching TRBD2. The ends lost 4 bases at V and 4 bases at J; junction bases unmatched: 14. CDR1 and CDR2 (germline): LNHDA, SQIVND (reference sequence). The CDR3 length is 17 residues. As DNA, the CDR3 is TGTGCCAGTAGTAGGTTTTACCGGACTAGCGAGTCTTACGAGCAGTACTTC. This gives the protein CASSRFYRTSESYEQYF.

V and J are TRBV24-1 and TRBJ2-7; D ambiguous. CDR3 length: 12 residues. Trimming left V 2 bases short and J 2 bases short, with 3 bases between. The V gene's germline CDR1 is KGHDR and CDR2 SFDVKD. The CDR3 spells CATSDYTYEQYF. The CDR3 DNA follows: TGTGCCACCAGTGATTACACCTACGAGCAGTACTTC.

The chain is built from TRBV11-2 and TRBJ2-1; the D gene is possibly TRBD2 (6 bases). The germline V gene has CDR1 SGHAT and CDR2 FQNNGV. The CDR3 has 14 residues. The V gene lost 1 base and the J gene lost 4 bases, with 8 bases spanning the gap. The chain's CDR3 is CASSLVLAYNEQFF. Written as DNA, the CDR3 is TGTGCCAGCAGCTTAGTCCTAGCGTACAATGAGCAGTTCTTC.

The chain uses TRBV18 and TRBJ2-1; D may be TRBD1 (6 bases). The ends were cut back, 1 base at V and 7 bases at J, with 14 bases in the middle. This CDR3 comprises 15 residues. Germline CDR1 reads KGHSH; CDR2 reads LQKENI. The CDR3: CASSPLGVQGNEQFF. In DNA form, the CDR3 reads TGTGCCAGCTCACCACTCGGGGTACAGGGTAATGAGCAGTTCTTC.

V gene TRBV5-4 combines with J gene TRBJ2-3; TRBD2 is a possible D gene (5 bases). The CDR3 is 15 amino acids. Trimming removed 2 bases at V and 3 bases at J, with 13 bases between. In germline, CDR1 is SGHNT, CDR2 YYREEE (reference sequence). The CDR3, as DNA: TGTGCCAGCAGCTTCGTGCCCGAGGGAACAGATACGCAGTATTTT. Its translation is CASSFVPEGTDTQYF.

The chain has TRBV5-1 and TRBJ2-7; weak D call: TRBD2 (6 bases). Germline V gives CDR1 SGHRS, CDR2 YFSETQ. Deletions cut 0 bases from V and 0 bases from J, with 10 bases between. The CDR3 is 15 residues long. The CDR3 region is CASSLDQRVSYEQYF. The CDR3, as DNA: TGCGCCAGCAGCTTGGACCAGCGGGTCTCCTACGAGCAGTACTTC.

The rearrangement uses TRBV18 and TRBJ1-1; 7 bases are shared with TRBD1. Germline V gene lookup returns CDR1 KGHSH and CDR2 LQKENI. The CDR3 is 16 residues long. Trimming cost V 1 base and J 4 bases; bases outside gene matches: 9. The CDR3 DNA sequence: TGTGCCAGCTCACCACAGGGGGCCGAATGGAGCACTGAAGCTTTCTTT. This codes for CASSPQGAEWSTEAFF.

The chain combines TRBV7-2 with TRBJ2-7, with 7 bases fitting TRBD2. The germline gives CDR1 SGHTA, CDR2 FQGNSA. There are 14 residues in the CDR3. Trimming at V came to 5 bases and at J to 6 bases, leaving 10 bases not matched to a gene. CDR3 residues: CASSAETGGREQYF. The CDR3 DNA follows: TGTGCCAGCAGCGCGGAGACGGGGGGACGCGAGCAGTACTTC.

In its sample, this clone was seen once. The V and J genes are TRBV29-1 and TRBJ1-4, with 7 bases fitting TRBD1. There are 13 residues in the CDR3. The J segment lost 5 bases and the V segment lost 4 bases, leaving 4 bases of the junction unmatched. CDR1 and CDR2 (germline): SQVTM, ANQGSEA. CDR3 DNA sequence: TGCAGCGTTGTAGACAGGGCCAATGAAAAACTGTTTTTT. Its translation: CSVVDRANEKLFF. The full variable domain, in which reference TRBV29-1 and TRBJ1-4 provide the parts outside the CDR3, is SAVISQKPSRDICQRGTSLTIQCQVDSQVTMMFWYRQQPGQSLTLIATANQGSEATYESGFVIDKFPISRPNLTFSTLTVSNMSPEDSSIYLCSVVDRANEKLFFGSGTQLSVL.

The V and J genes are TRBV24-1 and TRBJ1-1, with a possible D match to TRBD1 (6 bases). CDR1 is KGHDR and CDR2 is SFDVKD in the germline V gene. V was cut by 9 bases and J by 0 bases, with 22 bases left in between. CDR3 size: 17 residues. CDR3 sequence: CATRTTGNYIMNTEAFF. CDR3 nucleotides: TGTGCCACCCGTACAACAGGGAACTATATCATGAACACTGAAGCTTTCTTT.

This chain joins TRBV1 and TRBJ1-5. TRBV1 is a listed pseudogene. The CDR3 length is 11 residues. The CDR3 sequence is CTSSQNQPQHF. The CDR3 bases are TGCACCAGCAGCCAGAATCAGCCCCAGCATTTT.

The chain is built from TRBV15 and TRBJ1-4; D is uncertain. Germline V gene data show CDR1 as LNHNV and CDR2 as YYDKDF (reference sequence). V was cut by 1 base and J by 0 bases, with 9 bases left in between. This CDR3 region has 16 residues. The DNA of the CDR3 is TGTGCCACCAGCAGAGTAACAGCCTCAACTAATGAAAAACTGTTTTTT. This encodes CATSRVTASTNEKLFF.

The chain links TRBV19 to TRBJ2-7; TRBD1 matches 8 bases. With V trimmed by 3 bases and J by 0 bases, 4 bases remained unmatched. The CDR3 contains 15 residues. Germline CDR1 is LNHDA and CDR2 is SQIVND (reference sequence). The CDR3 coding sequence is TGTGCCAGTAGTATCACCGGGACAGGCTCCTACGAGCAGTACTTC. It is translated as CASSITGTGSYEQYF.

The chain employs TRBV7-9 and TRBJ1-2, with D perhaps matching TRBD1 (5 bases). CDR1 is SEHNR, CDR2 FQNEAQ, per germline (reference sequence). The CDR3 has 12 residues. Between the trimmed V and J ends, which lost 1 base and 7 bases, there was a span of 7 bases. CDR3 nucleotide sequence: TGTGCCAGCAGCTTAGAAGGGACTGGCTACACCTTC. Its protein is CASSLEGTGYTF.

The gene calls are TRBV15 and TRBJ1-2; 9 bases map to TRBD1. This CDR3 spans 17 amino acids. The J segment lost 5 bases and the V segment lost 2 bases, leaving 12 bases of the junction unmatched. Germline V lookup: CDR1 LNHNV, CDR2 YYDKDF (reference sequence). CDR3 loop: CATSRSNTGGRGYGYTF. The CDR3 coding sequence is TGTGCCACCAGCAGATCTAATACAGGGGGCCGAGGATATGGCTACACCTTC.